Sequencing of this T cell receptor beta chain was carried out in a study of T-cell reconstitution after alpha-beta-depleted transplantation in children. Trimming stripped 1 base from V and 8 bases from J, with 14 bases between. This CDR3 has 14 amino acids. CDR1 SGHAT and CDR2 FQNNGV come from the germline V gene. Preparation of the TCRbeta library was carried out with unique molecular identifiers. In TCRdb, the PCR reads were re-called with MiXCR into one record per CDR3 protein. The sample lists almost 500,000 distinct CDR3 sequences, approximately 10% seen once, with just over 2% in the top ten. This clonotype was recorded at least ten times.

The clonotype was recovered from a child younger than 10 with inherited bone marrow failure, due to receive a stem cell transplant. V and J are TRBV11-2 and TRBJ1-2; no clear D gene. Sequenced here: PBMCs, sampled before TCRalphabeta/CD19-depleted stem cell transplant. DNA of the CDR3: TGTGCCAGCAGCTTAGTTGTTGGTCGGGCCGGCTACACCTTC. It codes for CASSLVVGRAGYTF. The full variable domain, rest sourced from reference TRBV11-2 and TRBJ1-2, is EAGVAQSPRYKIIEKRQSVAFWCNPISGHATLYWYQQILGQGPKLLIQFQNNGVVDDSQLPKDRFSAERLKGVDSTLKIQPAKLEDSAVYLCASSLVVGRAGYTFGSGTRLTVV.